The 20 T cell receptor beta chains in this list originate from one sample, sequenced in a study of tumor and adjacent non-tumor tissue in lung cancer (dated by TCRdb to 2016 to 2019). RNA was isolated from bulk, unsorted tissue, and RNA quality was assessed with a NanoDrop ND-1000 and an Agilent 2100. Receptors were amplified or captured by multiplex PCR. TCRdb names Illumina HiSeq 2500 as the instrument used. TCRbeta libraries were built by three rounds of nested PCR using primers (Table S4), following protocols modified from ARM-PCR. TCRdb handled the public reads itself, with Q25 trimming in fastp and clone calling in MiXCR, and kept productive beta chains. Rows with a matching CDR3 protein are joined into one entry that keeps the most common DNA and genes. For this sample there are about 80,000 distinct CDR3 sequences; 55% to 70% appear just once. Jointly, the top ten make up around an eighth of the sample.

Sequenced material: lung tumor tissue. All receptors derive from a woman between 70 and 85 years old with non-small cell lung cancer.

This clonotype was counted a few times. One end of the junction fails to match germline, which may point to a read error. The CDR3 is CVSSPRDEGFYGYTF. The CDR3 nucleotides are TGTGTCAGTAGTCCTCGAGACGAGGGTTTCTATGGCTATACCTTC. V usage is TRBV4-2 and J usage is TRBJ1-2, with D unresolved. The CDR3 totals 15 residues. From germline, CDR1 is LGHNA and CDR2 YNFKEQ.

Turning to this clonotype: A much larger clone differs from this one at a single base, so this may be a read error. The chain carries TRBV5-1 and TRBJ1-1; no clear D. Per germline, CDR1 SGHRS and CDR2 YFSETQ. The length of the CDR3 is 13 residues. CDR3 region: CASSFQLNTETFF. The CDR3 coding sequence is TGCGCCAGCAGCTTTCAACTAAACACTGAAACTTTCTTT.

Worth noting for this clonotype: This sequence may be a read error, since a much larger clone differs from it by one base. The V call is TRBV11-2, the J call TRBJ1-1; weak D call: TRBD1 (5 bases). V gave up 4 bases and J gave up 1 base, with 13 bases separating them. CDR3 size: 15 residues. CDR1 and CDR2 from the germline V gene are SGHAT and FQNNGV. DNA of the CDR3: TGTGCCAGCAGCTGTGCGGGACCGGAGAACACTGAAGCTTTCTTT. This translates into CASSCAGPENTEAFF.

Remarks on this clonotype: This sequence may be a read error, since a much larger clone differs from it by one base. This rearrangement joins TRBV28 to TRBJ1-2; 8 positions match TRBD1. The V and J ends lost 10 bases and 6 bases, in that order; junction bases with no gene match: 10. The CDR3 consists of 13 residues. In germline, CDR1 is MDHEN, CDR2 SYDVKM. The CDR3 DNA reads TGTGCCAACAAAAACCAGGGGGCCCATGGCTACACCTTC. Translation: CANKNQGAHGYTF.

A word on this clonotype: A much larger clone lies one base from this, so it may be a read error. This sequence joins TRBV28 and TRBJ2-1, with TRBD2 as a possible D gene (6 bases). The CDR3 has 16 residues. The germline V gene has CDR1 MDHEN and CDR2 SYDVKM. Trimming removed 9 bases from V and 3 bases from J, with 21 bases in between. CDR3 bases: TGTGCCAGGAGTCCCGATGACTTGCGGGACTACAATGAGCAGTTCTTC. As protein: CARSPDDLRDYNEQFF.

Comment on this clonotype: The junction and the germline gene differ at one end; a read error may be behind it. The V call is TRBV11-3, the J call TRBJ2-2; perhaps D is TRBD1 or TRBD2 (5 bases each). This CDR3 contains 14 residues. Germline CDR1 and CDR2: SGHNT and YENEEA. CDR3 nucleotide sequence: TGTGCCAGCAGCTTTAGTGGGACCACCGGGGAGCCGCTTTTT. Translated, it gives CASSFSGTTGEPLF.

As concerns this clonotype: Given a much more abundant clone one base away, this may be a read error. The chain combines TRBV6-5 with TRBJ2-7, with TRBD1 identical over 9 bases. The germline V gene encodes CDR1 MNHEY and CDR2 SVGAGI. This CDR3 spans 14 amino acids. In DNA, the CDR3 is TGTGTCAGCAGTCCCGGGACAGGGAACTACGAGCAGTACTTC. Translating it yields CVSSPGTGNYEQYF.

This clonotype was detected once. A much larger clonotype is one base distant, so this may be a read error. The chain recombines TRBV5-4 with TRBJ2-1, with D tentatively TRBD2 (6 bases). V lost 3 bases to trimming and J lost 7 bases, with 17 bases between them. This CDR3 region has 15 residues. CDR1 and CDR2 from the germline V gene are SGHNT and YYREEE (reference sequence). In DNA form, the CDR3 reads TGTGCCAGCAGCTCAGGACTATCGGGAAATAATGAGCAGTTCTTC. It specifies CASSSGLSGNNEQFF. The whole variable domain, remainder taken from reference TRBV5-4 and TRBJ2-1, is ETGVTQSPTHLIKTRGQQVTLRCSSQSGHNTVSWYQQALGQGPQFIFQYYREEENGRGNFPPRFSGLQFPNYSSELNVNALELDDSALYLCASSSGLSGNNEQFFGPGTRLTVL.

This clonotype appeared a single time. A junction boundary mismatches the germline segment, possibly from a read error. The chain links TRBV29-1 to TRBJ2-5, with D unresolved. This CDR3 spans 14 amino acids. Germline V gives CDR1 SQVTM, CDR2 ANQGSEA. The CDR3 loop is CSVMATQLQETQYF. In DNA, the CDR3 is TGCAGCGTTATGGCGACACAACTCCAAGAGACCCAATACTTC.

In its sample, this clonotype was seen a few times. One base away lies a much larger clone, so this may be a sequencing read error. The chain carries TRBV5-6 and TRBJ1-1; 8 bases are a match to TRBD1. Germline loops: CDR1 SGHDT, CDR2 YYEEEE. The CDR3 sequence is 16 residues long. The CDR3 loop is CVSSSGTGVRNTEAFF. CDR3 DNA: TGTGTCAGCAGTTCAGGGACAGGAGTGCGGAACACTGAAGCTTTCTTT. The full variable domain, with the rest looked up from reference TRBV5-6 and TRBJ1-1, is DAGVTQSPTHLIKTRGQQVTLRCSPKSGHDTVSWYQQALGQGPQFIFQYYEEEERQRGNFPDRFSGHQFPNYSSELNVNALLLGDSALYLCVSSSGTGVRNTEAFFGQGTRLTVV.

This clonotype was counted many times. The chain carries TRBV7-8 and TRBJ2-5; D gene unclear. Trimming stripped 1 base from V and 5 bases from J, with 11 bases between. The V gene's germline CDR1 is SGHVS and CDR2 FQNEAQ. The CDR3 spans 14 residues. In DNA, the CDR3 is TGTGCCAGCAGCTTAGACAGCCGGGTGGAGACCCAGTACTTC. The encoded protein is CASSLDSRVETQYF.

The rearrangement joins TRBV20-1 to TRBJ2-5, with D possibly TRBD2 on 7 matching bases. Trimming removed 0 bases from V and 3 bases from J, with 20 bases in between. CDR3 length equals 17 residues. Looked up from germline, CDR1 is DFQATT and CDR2 is SNEGSKA (reference sequence). CDR3 nucleotide sequence: TGCAGTGCTAGAGACCAAGGGGGACTCGCGGGAGAAGAGACCCAGTACTTC. It translates to CSARDQGGLAGEETQYF.

As to this clonotype: A read error is possible here, since a much larger clone lies one base away. CDR3 coding DNA: TGTGCCAGCACCCCAACGGGGATCATGGGAGAGCCCCAGTACTTC. Protein sequence: CASTPTGIMGEPQYF. The V gene is TRBV7-9, the J gene TRBJ2-5, with TRBD2 as a possible D gene (5 bases). This CDR3 contains 15 residues. Per the germline V gene, CDR1 is SEHNR and CDR2 is FQNEAQ (reference sequence).

Concerning this clonotype: Without the conserved terminal phenylalanine or tryptophan, this CDR3 likely stems from a read error. The rearrangement links TRBV28 to TRBJ2-2, with D perhaps TRBD1 or TRBD2 (5 bases each). Deletions cut 4 bases from V and 7 bases from J, with 19 bases between. CDR1 and CDR2 from the germline V gene are MDHEN and SYDVKM. The CDR3 loop spans 16 amino acids. Here the CDR3 DNA reads TGTGCCAGCAGTTCCGCCGGGGCAGGGATCGGCGGGGAGCTGTTTATT. Translating it yields CASSSAGAGIGGELFI.

Regarding this clonotype: A read error may account for a junction end that differs from germline. This chain connects TRBV28 to TRBJ2-1, with D possibly being TRBD2 (5 bases). This CDR3 has 17 residues. Germline assignment: CDR1 MDHEN and CDR2 SYDVKM. CDR3: CASSESGLTENYSEQFF. The CDR3 DNA reads as TGTGCCAGCAGTGAATCAGGACTGACGGAAAACTACAGTGAGCAGTTCTTC. The complete variable domain, with remaining parts taken from reference TRBV28 and TRBJ2-1, reads DVKVTQSSRYLVKRTGEKVFLECVQDMDHENMFWYRQDPGLGLRLIYFSYDVKMKEKGDIPEGYSVSREKKERFSLILESASTNQTSMYLCASSESGLTENYSEQFFGPGTRLTVL.

For this clonotype: A read error may produce the germline difference seen at one junction end. This chain links TRBV11-3 with TRBJ2-1; TRBD2 aligns across 11 bases. Germline CDR1 reads SGHNT; CDR2 reads YENEEA. This CDR3 contains 15 residues. The CDR3 protein is CASNLWGTSGCKQFF. The DNA for the CDR3 is TGTGCCAGCAACTTATGGGGGACTAGCGGATGCAAGCAGTTCTTC.

About this clonotype itself: One junction end disagrees with the germline gene, perhaps due to a read error. This rearrangement joins TRBV6-5 to TRBJ2-1, with TRBD2 matching 14 bases. Germline CDR1 and CDR2: MNHEY and SVGAGI. The CDR3 length is 15 residues. This CDR3 reads CTSSRGTSGSGEQSF. DNA for the CDR3: TGTACCAGCAGTCGAGGGACTAGCGGGAGTGGTGAGCAGTCCTTC.

V gene TRBV11-1 combines with J gene TRBJ2-1; D gene unclear. V gave up 5 bases and J gave up 16 bases, with 24 bases separating them. There are 14 residues in the CDR3. CDR1 SGHAT and CDR2 FQDESV come from the germline V gene (reference sequence). The CDR3 DNA reads TGTGCCAGCAGCCCCGGGCTAGTGTACAATGAGCTATTCTTC. Amino acid sequence: CASSPGLVYNELFF.

This clonotype has only a few counts. This may be a read error, as it is one base from a much larger clone. The chain uses TRBV13 and TRBJ2-2; D ambiguous. Per the germline V gene, CDR1 is PRHDT and CDR2 is FYEKMQ (reference sequence). The CDR3 contains 12 residues. The CDR3 here is CVSSPQSGELFF. CDR3 in DNA: TGTGTCAGCAGCCCGCAGTCCGGGGAGCTGTTTTTT.

The chain employs TRBV12-3 or TRBV12-4 and TRBJ2-1; TRBD1 agrees at 7 bases. The CDR3 is 11 amino acids. Losses at the gene ends were 10 bases for V and 15 bases for J; bases not matched to a gene: 12. The CDR3 DNA reads as TGTGCCAACAGCTCCAGGGGGAATGCGTTCTTC. The encoded protein is CANSSRGNAFF.